This TCR beta chain is drawn from a study of blood T cell repertoires in COVID-19. The wider study: Samples taken during acute and convalescent COVID-19 were collected in the United States, Italy and Spain. Sources were T cells, B-cell-depleted T cells, or PBMCs; the material itself was cDNA or gDNA.

Patients from Seattle were sampled longitudinally, starting during active infection. Source study methods: Amplifying reference gene primers gave estimates of nucleated cell counts. The protocol was immunoSEQ multiplex PCR, while the TCRdb copy is restricted to in-frame clones and leaves out a portion. Clonal size and the V and J genes are those of that table, whereas D and trimming came from the DNA. The repertoire consists of 350,000 or so clones, with roughly nine tenths occurring once and the leading ten covering under 5%. V lost 0 bases, J lost 9 bases, and 12 bases lay in between. Per the germline V gene, CDR1 is LNHNV and CDR2 is YYDKDF (reference sequence). CDR3 length: 15 residues.

This TCR came from a woman aged 60-75 years with COVID-19, enrolled during active disease. The material sequenced was peripheral blood. V gene TRBV15 combines with J gene TRBJ1-6, with D perhaps TRBD1 (6 bases). Here the CDR3 DNA reads TGTGCCACCAGCAGAGATCGGACAGAGGGTTCACCCCTCCACTTT. The encoded protein is CATSRDRTEGSPLHF.